This entry features one T cell receptor (beta chain) sequence. Its target is not known. Germline V CDR1 and CDR2: MDHEN, SYDVKM. Trimming took 1 base from V and 7 from J, leaving 11 bases between them. The CDR3 totals 14 residues. The entry originates in a study of shared clonotypes between healthy human individuals. Study outcomes and limitations: Generation probability values for non-shared clonotypes were lower than those for clonotypes shared by all four donors.

Repertoires were generated with immunoSEQ multiplex PCR, while TCRdb's copy carries only in-frame clones and drops some. Of approximately 2,000,000 clones in the sample, about 90% were seen once. Specimen: naive CD4+ T cells from PBMCs. Indicated subset: CD45RA+ positively selected. This clonotype was sampled from a man aged 18 to 35 in good health. Some clones in this sample may be carry-over from other donors' samples. This chain connects TRBV28 to TRBJ1-5, with D perhaps TRBD1 (5 bases). CDR3 in amino acids: CASSLSYGGQPQHF. CDR3 bases: TGTGCCAGCAGTTTATCATATGGGGGGCAGCCCCAGCATTTT.